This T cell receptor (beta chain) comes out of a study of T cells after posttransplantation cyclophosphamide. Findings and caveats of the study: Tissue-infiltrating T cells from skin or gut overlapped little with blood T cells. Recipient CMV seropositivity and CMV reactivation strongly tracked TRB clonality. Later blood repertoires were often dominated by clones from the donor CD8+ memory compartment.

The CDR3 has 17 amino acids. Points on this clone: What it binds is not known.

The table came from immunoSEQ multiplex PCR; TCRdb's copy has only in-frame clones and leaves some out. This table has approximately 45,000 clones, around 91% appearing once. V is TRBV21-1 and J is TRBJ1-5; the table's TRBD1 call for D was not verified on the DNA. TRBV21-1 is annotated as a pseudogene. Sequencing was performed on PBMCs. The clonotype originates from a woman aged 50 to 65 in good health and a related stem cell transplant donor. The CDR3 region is CASSSPSGIGGNQPQHF. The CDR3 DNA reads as TGTGCCAGCAGCTCCCCCTCAGGGATTGGGGGCAATCAGCCCCAGCATTTT.